The sequence of this T cell receptor beta chain was determined in a study of CD8+ T cells in alopecia areata. Findings of the study overall: Resident alphabeta T-cell populations of normal skin are likewise subject to sequencing in scalp samples.

Extracted RNA was reverse transcribed into cDNA, the sequencing template. Sequenced by immunoSEQ multiplex PCR; TCRdb stores in-frame clones only, minus some. This table has about 97,000 clones, approximately 42% appearing once. Regarding this clone: The antigen is undetermined.

This CDR3 contains 14 residues. Germline-derived CDR1 and CDR2 are MNHEY and SMNVEV (reference sequence). V lost 5 bases and J 1 base, leaving 11 bases between the germline ends. V and J are TRBV27 and TRBJ1-1; a weak D match, TRBD1 (5 bases). The clonotype was recovered from a human donor with alopecia areata. The sample consisted of CD4+ T cells sorted from blood. The CDR3 DNA reads as TGTGCCAGCAGTCCACGAACAGGGAACACTGAAGCTTTCTTT. It is translated as CASSPRTGNTEAFF.